The 18 T cell receptor beta chains listed next were all sequenced from one sample in a study of T cells after yellow fever vaccination (dated by TCRdb to about 2019). Library preparation used 5' RACE. The reads were generated on an Illumina NovaSeq 6000. TCRdb reprocessing: public reads trimmed at Q25 with fastp, clones called with MiXCR, in-frame beta chains kept. Rows with a matching CDR3 protein are joined into one entry that keeps the most common DNA and genes. This sample lists about 430,000 distinct CDR3 sequences; approximately 19% were detected once. The leading ten clones occupy roughly a sixth of the sample. According to the study, the label for this sample's treatment or condition signals: live attenuated yellow fever vaccine strain. The sequencing used PBMCs, collected before the yellow fever booster vaccination. The receptors originated from a man aged 18 to 29 who received the YFV17D yellow fever vaccine.

The V gene is TRBV5-1, the J gene TRBJ2-4; 8 bases line up with TRBD1. After removal of 4 bases from V and 9 bases from J, the junction contained 9 bases not matched to a gene. The CDR3 sequence is 14 residues long. Per germline, CDR1 SGHRS and CDR2 YFSETQ. The CDR3 reads CASSPTGELSIQYF. DNA of the CDR3: TGCGCCAGCAGCCCGACAGGGGAGTTGAGCATTCAGTACTTC.

The V and J genes are TRBV7-9 and TRBJ2-3; weak D call: TRBD2 (5 bases). CDR3 length: 14 residues. Per the germline V gene, CDR1 is SEHNR and CDR2 is FQNEAQ (reference sequence). V lost 2 bases, J lost 6 bases, and 12 bases lay in between. The CDR3 here is CASSLTGISDTQYF. The CDR3 region has the DNA TGTGCCAGCAGCTTAACGGGGATTTCCGATACGCAGTATTTT.

This clonotype was detected a few times. This chain uses TRBV20-1 with TRBJ2-4; 8 bases match TRBD2. The J segment lost 2 bases and the V segment lost 6 bases, leaving 12 bases of the junction unmatched. The CDR3 extends over 16 amino acids. The V gene's germline CDR1 is DFQATT and CDR2 SNEGSKA (reference sequence). CDR3 sequence: CSADVVPGGTKNIQYF. CDR3 bases: TGCAGTGCCGACGTCGTTCCGGGGGGGACCAAAAACATTCAGTACTTC.

The CDR3 region is CASSQHPIRSGSTDTQYF. The CDR3 nucleotides read TGTGCCAGCAGCCAGCACCCCATCAGAAGCGGTAGCACAGATACGCAGTATTTT. V gene TRBV7-3 combines with J gene TRBJ2-3, with D possibly matching TRBD2 (5 bases). The CDR3 has 18 residues. CDR1 and CDR2 from the germline V gene are SGHTA and FQGTGA. V was pared by 5 bases and J by 0 bases, with 21 bases between.

This chain connects TRBV10-3 to TRBJ2-7; a weak D match, TRBD2 (5 bases). Trimming removed 3 bases from V and 4 bases from J, with 10 bases in between. Germline loops: CDR1 ENHRY, CDR2 SYGVKD. CDR3 length equals 13 residues. CDR3 protein: CAISDRGGYEQYV. The CDR3 DNA reads as TGTGCCATCAGTGATAGAGGCGGGTACGAGCAGTACGTC.

The rearrangement links TRBV20-1 to TRBJ2-7; D is unclear. The germline gives CDR1 DFQATT, CDR2 SNEGSKA (reference sequence). Trimming left V 0 bases short and J 6 bases short, with 12 bases between. The CDR3 covers 13 residues. The CDR3 spells CSARDSTLSEQYV. The DNA of the CDR3 is TGCAGTGCTAGAGATTCGACCCTCAGCGAGCAGTACGTC.

The rearrangement links TRBV12-3 or TRBV12-4 to TRBJ2-3; D uncertain. The CDR3 is 14 amino acids. V dropped 4 bases and J dropped 2 bases, with 10 bases sitting between them. The CDR3: CASSYRAITDTQYF. CDR3 bases: TGTGCCAGCAGTTACCGTGCGATCACAGATACGCAGTATTTT.

This clonotype was detected a few times. The chain has TRBV7-6 and TRBJ2-7; D call uncertain. The CDR3 covers 15 residues. From germline, CDR1 is SGHVS and CDR2 FNYEAQ. V shed 3 bases and J shed 3 bases, with 15 bases lying between them. The CDR3 loop reads CASSFPPRHFYEQYV. CDR3 in DNA: TGTGCCAGCAGCTTTCCCCCCCGACACTTCTACGAGCAGTACGTC.

The genes are TRBV4-3 and TRBJ2-5; 10 bases agree with TRBD2. Per the germline V gene, CDR1 is LGHNA and CDR2 is YSLEER. The trim removed 0 bases at V and 5 bases at J, leaving 6 bases unmatched. The CDR3 is 16 amino acids. The CDR3 nucleotides are TGCGCCAGCAGCCAAGAGATTAGCGGGGGGCGGGAGACCCAGTACTTC. Translation: CASSQEISGGRETQYF.

In this sample, this clonotype turned up a few times. This rearrangement joins TRBV11-2 to TRBJ1-6; D unclear. Trimming pared 0 bases from V and 0 bases from J, leaving 3 bases between. The CDR3 spans 15 residues. The germline V gene encodes CDR1 SGHAT and CDR2 FQNNGV. This CDR3 reads CASSLDYSYNSPLHF. CDR3 nucleotide sequence: TGTGCCAGCAGCTTAGACTACTCCTATAATTCACCCCTCCACTTT.

This clonotype appeared a few times. J is TRBJ1-1 and V is TRBV7-9; D gene uncertain. Trimming pared 5 bases from V and 1 base from J, leaving 11 bases between. The CDR3 totals 14 residues. The germline CDR1 and CDR2 sequences are SEHNR and FQNEAQ (reference sequence). In DNA form, the CDR3 reads TGTGCCAGCAGCGCCAGGTGGGGGAACACTGAAGCTTTCTTT. This translates into CASSARWGNTEAFF.

The V gene is TRBV9, the J gene TRBJ1-2, with 9 bases matching TRBD1. J was trimmed by 7 bases and V by 5 bases; bases with no gene match: 6. This CDR3 is built from 13 residues. CDR1 is SGDLS and CDR2 is YYNGEE in the germline V gene. The chain's CDR3 is CASSAGQGGGYTF. The CDR3 nucleotides read TGTGCCAGCAGTGCGGGACAGGGCGGTGGCTACACCTTC. Full variable domain (outside the CDR3, taken from reference TRBV9 and TRBJ1-2): DSGVTQTPKHLITATGQRVTLRCSPRSGDLSVYWYQQSLDQGLQFLIQYYNGEERAKGNILERFSAQQFPDLHSELNLSSLELGDSALYFCASSAGQGGGYTFGSGTRLTVV.

J is TRBJ2-3 and V is TRBV4-3, with D tentatively TRBD1 or TRBD2 (6 bases each). Trimming removed 7 bases at V and 2 bases at J, with 13 bases between. The CDR3 covers 14 residues. Germline CDR1 is LGHNA and CDR2 is YSLEER. The DNA for the CDR3 is TGCGCCAGCAAACTGACGGGGGCCACAGATACGCAGTATTTT. It specifies CASKLTGATDTQYF.

V gene TRBV7-2 combines with J gene TRBJ2-7; D uncertain. CDR1 SGHTA and CDR2 FQGNSA come from the germline V gene. CDR3 length: 13 residues. Trimming pared 6 bases from V and 2 bases from J, leaving 11 bases between. CDR3 amino acids: CASSIGRTYEQYF. In nucleotides, the CDR3 is TGTGCCAGCAGTATCGGCAGAACCTACGAGCAGTACTTC.

This clonotype was found a few times. The rearrangement links TRBV24-1 to TRBJ2-2; D not certain. CDR1 and CDR2 (germline): KGHDR, SFDVKD. This CDR3 has 11 residues. The V end was cut by 4 bases, the J end by 7 bases, with 3 bases between. The CDR3 region has the DNA TGTGCCACCAGTGAACGCGGGGAGCTGTTTTTT. Residues: CATSERGELFF.

The chain employs TRBV12-3 or TRBV12-4 and TRBJ1-5, with TRBD1 as a possible D gene (5 bases). CDR3 length: 15 residues. Trimming cost V 3 bases and J 9 bases, with 18 bases left between them. The CDR3: CASSLGQGEIGPQHF. DNA of the CDR3: TGTGCCAGCAGTTTGGGGCAGGGTGAGATTGGGCCCCAGCATTTT.

This sequence joins TRBV9 and TRBJ1-3; maybe TRBD1 (6 bases). Germline CDR1 reads SGDLS; CDR2 reads YYNGEE. Trimming removed 3 bases from V and 2 bases from J, with 18 bases in between. The CDR3 runs 17 residues. Here the CDR3 DNA reads TGTGCCAGCAGCGGGTTGGGGGCGGAGAACGCTGGAAACACCATATATTTT. Protein sequence: CASSGLGAENAGNTIYF.

This clonotype was detected once. The V gene is TRBV7-2, the J gene TRBJ2-4, with 7 bases lining up with TRBD1. The V segment lost 3 bases and the J segment 6 bases; nucleotides outside the gene matches: 5. The CDR3 spans 14 residues. Germline V gives CDR1 SGHTA, CDR2 FQGNSA. The CDR3 sequence is CASSFRQGGNIQYF. CDR3 sequence (DNA): TGTGCCAGCAGCTTTCGACAGGGTGGAAACATTCAGTACTTC.